These 10 T cell receptor beta chains were all obtained from the same sample, sequenced in a study of response to subunit inactivated influenza vaccine. TCRdb itself ran the RT-PCR reads through MiXCR, one entry per CDR3 protein. The data hold under 950,000 distinct CDR3 sequences, with 20% to 25% observed a single time. Sequenced here: PBMCs from blood, sampled about 5 days after vaccination. The source is a man aged 50 to 60 who received an inactivated influenza vaccine.

About this clonotype itself: At one end the junction does not follow the germline gene, possibly because of a read error. The J gene is TRBJ2-3, the V gene TRBV29-1; tentative D call: TRBD1 (7 bases). Germline CDR1 is SQVTM and CDR2 is ANQGSEA. The CDR3 sequence is 15 residues long. CDR3 in amino acids: CSVEVEGASTDTQFF. CDR3 nucleotide sequence: TGCAGCGTTGAAGTGGAGGGGGCGAGCACAGATACGCAGTTTTTT.

This clonotype occurred a few times. For the CDR3, the DNA is TGTGCCAGCAGCAAAGAATTCCAGGAGATGTACCAAGAGACCCAGTACTTC. It specifies CASSKEFQEMYQETQYF. The rearrangement joins TRBV21-1 to TRBJ2-5. TRBV21-1 is described as a pseudogene. CDR3 size: 17 residues.

The chain uses TRBV6-2 or TRBV6-3 and TRBJ2-2; 8 bases line up with TRBD1. V lost 3 bases and J lost 4; bases outside the gene matches: 7. The germline CDR1 and CDR2 sequences are MNHEY and SVGEGT. This CDR3 has 16 residues. CDR3 DNA sequence: TGTGCCAGCAGTTATCCACCAGGACAGGGCACCGGGGAGCTGTTTTTT. Encoded protein: CASSYPPGQGTGELFF.

This chain links TRBV30 with TRBJ2-3; D unclear. Germline CDR1 GTSNPN, CDR2 SVGIG (reference sequence). Deletions cut 8 bases from V and 0 bases from J, with 15 bases between. The CDR3 length is 14 residues. CDR3: CAGSRVGSTDTQYF. Written as DNA, the CDR3 is TGTGCCGGATCCCGGGTGGGGAGCACAGATACGCAGTATTTT. Full variable domain (rest looked up from reference TRBV30 and TRBJ2-3): SQTIHQWPATLVQPVGSPLSLECTVEGTSNPNLYWYRQAAGRGLQLLFYSVGIGQISSEVPQNLSASRPQDRQFILSSKKLLLSDSGFYLCAGSRVGSTDTQYFGPGTRLTVL.

This clonotype has a handful of counts. This sequence joins TRBV7-2 and TRBJ2-1, with 11 bases lining up with TRBD2. The CDR3 is made up of 19 amino acids. The V segment lost 5 bases and the J segment 1 base; nucleotides outside the gene matches: 13. Germline CDR1 SGHTA, CDR2 FQGNSA. The CDR3 nucleotides are TGTGCCAGCAGCCGTCGGGACCTAGCGGGAGGACAATCCTACAATGAGCAGTTCTTC. Amino acids: CASSRRDLAGGQSYNEQFF.

The J gene is TRBJ2-2, the V gene TRBV20-1; D possibly matches TRBD1 or TRBD2 (5 bases each). Germline CDR1 DFQATT, CDR2 SNEGSKA (reference sequence). V gave up 5 bases and J gave up 2 bases, with 9 bases separating them. The CDR3 is 13 amino acids. The CDR3 sequence: CSAERGNTGELFF. The CDR3 DNA sequence: TGCAGTGCTGAGAGGGGCAACACCGGGGAGCTGTTTTTT.

V gene TRBV5-6 combines with J gene TRBJ2-5; no firm D call. Between the trimmed V and J ends, which lost 4 bases and 2 bases, there was a span of 15 bases. CDR3 size: 15 residues. Germline V gene lookup returns CDR1 SGHDT and CDR2 YYEEEE. The CDR3 region is CASSLPRAVQETQYF. The CDR3 DNA sequence: TGTGCCAGCAGCCTGCCTCGGGCAGTTCAAGAGACCCAGTACTTC.

This clonotype was counted between two and nine times. This chain joins TRBV11-2 and TRBJ2-7, with TRBD2 identical over 11 bases. The V segment lost 5 bases and the J segment 5 bases; nucleotides outside the gene matches: 5. This CDR3 contains 14 residues. CDR1 and CDR2 from the germline V gene are SGHAT and FQNNGV. CDR3 protein: CASSPTSGRNEQYF. The CDR3 coding sequence is TGTGCCAGCAGCCCAACTAGCGGGAGAAACGAGCAGTACTTC.

The V gene is TRBV7-9, the J gene TRBJ2-5, with a weak D call TRBD1 (6 bases). V lost 5 bases and J lost 3, with 13 bases in between. CDR1 SEHNR and CDR2 FQNEAQ come from the germline V gene (reference sequence). The CDR3 extends over 14 amino acids. The CDR3 bases are TGTGCCAGCAGCGGATGGGACAATAAAGAGACCCAGTACTTC. Translation: CASSGWDNKETQYF. Variable domain in full (rest from reference TRBV7-9 and TRBJ2-5): DTGVSQNPRHKITKRGQNVTFRCDPISEHNRLYWYRQTLGQGPEFLTYFQNEAQLEKSRLLSDRFSAERPKGSFSTLEIQRTEQGDSAMYLCASSGWDNKETQYFGPGTRLLVL.

There are a few counts of this clonotype. J is TRBJ2-5 and V is TRBV6-2 or TRBV6-3; 11 bases map to TRBD2. Germline V gene lookup returns CDR1 MNHEY and CDR2 SVGEGT. The CDR3 totals 17 residues. With 2 bases clipped from V and 4 bases from J, the junction kept 9 bases outside the gene matches. The CDR3 DNA sequence: TGTGCCAGCAGTTACCTCGCACTAGCGGGAGAGGGAGAGACCCAGTACTTC. It codes for CASSYLALAGEGETQYF.